The text below deals with one T cell receptor beta chain. What it binds is not known. This specimen comes from a study of cytomegalovirus exposure and HLA in healthy donors. Notes on the study in general: Analyses of presence/absence relied on an assumption of roughly uniform sequencing depth across donors. Donors belonging to an Asian-associated ancestry cluster reportedly showed fewer N-insertions in productive TCRs than the approximately 670-donor mean, according to what a later analysis found.

60 Vbeta and 13 Jbeta primers were used in PCR. Clones were read by immunoSEQ multiplex PCR, and TCRdb kept only the in-frame ones, dropping some. The sample holds 210,000 or so clones, around 80% seen once. From germline, CDR1 is SGHRS and CDR2 YFSETQ. This CDR3 comprises 16 residues. V shed 3 bases, J shed 3 bases, and the junction held 6 bases outside the gene matches. Participants comprised healthy donors of bone marrow. This sequence was found in a boy between 10 and 17 years old in good health and CMV-seronegative. J is TRBJ2-1 and V is TRBV5-1; TRBD1 matches at 10 bases. Sequencing was performed on PBMCs. Written as DNA, the CDR3 is TGCGCCAGCAGCTCGAGGAGGACAGGGGGCTACAATGAGCAGTTCTTC. It specifies CASSSRRTGGYNEQFF. Full variable domain (remainder filled in from reference TRBV5-1 and TRBJ2-1): KAGVTQTPRYLIKTRGQQVTLSCSPISGHRSVSWYQQTPGQGLQFLFEYFSETQRNKGNFPGRFSGRQFSNSRSEMNVSTLELGDSALYLCASSSRRTGGYNEQFFGPGTRLTVL.